Listed below are T cell receptor beta chains from one sample, sequenced in a study of neurological immune-mediated disorders. MiXCR, run by TCRdb on the 5' RACE reads, gives a single entry per CDR3 protein. In the table there are about 95,000 distinct CDR3 sequences, 3.5% of which are singletons. The sample taken for sequencing was PBMCs. The receptors come from a woman aged 18-35 years with multiple sclerosis. CDR3s include the opening cysteine and the closing phenylalanine or tryptophan. The order of the fields is D gene, clone size, V gene, J gene, CDR3 DNA, CDR3 protein. D genes are given only for firm matches. Rows give clone size only sometimes, using once, few, many, or a class for an expanded clone.

>-|many|TRBV7-9|TRBJ1-6
TGTGCCAGCAGCCTAGACTCCGTACGTTCACCCCTCCACTTT
CASSLDSVRSPLHF
>-|many|TRBV20-1|TRBJ1-1
TGCAGTGCTGGCCGTAGAGGACCAACTGAAGCTTTCTTT
CSAGRRGPTEAFF
>-|many|TRBV7-9|TRBJ2-7
TGTGCCAGCAGACACACTCGGGAGGAGCAGTACTTC
CASRHTREEQYF
>-|many|TRBV5-1|TRBJ2-7
TGCGCCAGCAGCTTGGCCTGGGAGGCGTCCTACGAGCAGTACTTC
CASSLAWEASYEQYF
>-|many|TRBV2|TRBJ2-2
TGTGCCAGCAGTTTTGGAGCCAACACCGGGGAGCTGTTTTTT
CASSFGANTGELFF
>TRBD2|many|TRBV7-2|TRBJ2-7
TGTGCCAGCAGCTTCCAGCGGGGCGTTGAAAACTTC
CASSFQRGVENF
>TRBD2|many|TRBV6-2/TRBV6-3|TRBJ2-3
TGTGCCAGCAGTTATCGGGGGGGACTAGGCTCCGATACGCAGTATTTT
CASSYRGGLGSDTQYF
>-|many|TRBV5-1|TRBJ2-5
TGCGCCAGCAGCTTGTTGGGCCGGGCCTCGAGGGAGGAGACCCAGTACTTC
CASSLLGRASREETQYF
>-|many|TRBV11-2|TRBJ2-1
TGTGCCAGCAGCTTAGATTCGTCGCGCAATGAGCAGTTCTTC
CASSLDSSRNEQFF
>TRBD1|many|TRBV6-1|TRBJ2-3
TGTGCCAGCAGTGAACTTCATAGGACAGGGATCACAGATACGCAGTATTTT
CASSELHRTGITDTQYF
>TRBD1|-|TRBV5-1|TRBJ1-1
TGCGCCAGCAGCATGGGGACAGGAACAGTGAACACTGAAGCTTTCTTT
CASSMGTGTVNTEAFF
>TRBD2|many|TRBV20-1|TRBJ2-7
TGCAGCCTCTACCCAGCGGGAGCGTCCTACGAGCAGTACTTC
CSLYPAGASYEQYF
>-|many|TRBV6-6|TRBJ1-3
TGTGCCAGCAGTTACTTTGGAGGGAGCTCTGGAAACACCATATATTTT
CASSYFGGSSGNTIYF
>TRBD2|many|TRBV6-1|TRBJ2-7
TGTGCCAGCAGGACCGACAGTTACCCGGGACTAGCGGGAGCAAGAGACTACGAGCAGTACTTC
CASRTDSYPGLAGARDYEQYF
>-|many|TRBV3-1|TRBJ2-2
TGTGCCAGCAGCCAAGCGCGGGACAGTTACACCGGGGAGCTGTTTTTT
CASSQARDSYTGELFF
>-|many|TRBV5-6|TRBJ2-7
TGTGCCAGCAGCTTGCTTGGGTTCGGCGAGCAGTACTTC
CASSLLGFGEQYF
>-|many|TRBV18|TRBJ2-2
TGTGCCAGCTCATCTGGACTATACAGTGGCGGGGAGCTGTTTTTT
CASSSGLYSGGELFF
>-|many|TRBV5-1|TRBJ2-2
TGCGCCAGCAGCTTGTTCCGGACACACACCGGGGAGCTGTTTTTT
CASSLFRTHTGELFF
>TRBD2|many|TRBV7-2|TRBJ2-1
TGTGCCAGCAGCCGAAGCGGGGTGGGGAACAATGAGCAGTTCTTC
CASSRSGVGNNEQFF
>TRBD2|many|TRBV7-6|TRBJ2-6
TGTGCCGGGGGGGAAACCTCTGGGGCCAACGTCCTGACTTTC
CAGGETSGANVLTF
>TRBD2|many|TRBV20-1|TRBJ2-7
TGCAGTGCGCCACTAGCGGGGGGTTCCTACGAGCAGTACTTC
CSAPLAGGSYEQYF
>-|few|TRBV7-3|TRBJ1-2
TGTGCCAGCAGCTTGGGGATTAACTATGGCTACACCTTC
CASSLGINYGYTF
>TRBD2|few|TRBV3-1|TRBJ2-1
TGTGCCAGCAACCAGCGGATGGCGGGAGCCCGGGGTCTCCATGAGCAGTTCTTC
CASNQRMAGARGLHEQFF
>-|many|TRBV6-1|TRBJ2-5
TGTGCCAGCAGTGCCCCCAGTCAGGGGGAGACCCAGTACTTC
CASSAPSQGETQYF
>-|many|TRBV5-1|TRBJ2-1
TGCGCCAGCAGCTTGGATGGCAGAGGAGGTTACAATGAGCAGTTCTTC
CASSLDGRGGYNEQFF
>-|many|TRBV10-3|TRBJ1-2
TGTGCCATCAGTGAGGGGGGCGGAGGAGACTATGGCTACACCTTC
CAISEGGGGDYGYTF
>TRBD1|many|TRBV20-1|TRBJ1-3
TGCAGTGCCAGCCAGGGGGCGGCTGGAAACACCATATATTTT
CSASQGAAGNTIYF
>-|many|TRBV5-1|TRBJ2-5
TGCGCCAGCAGCAAGGAGTCGACAGCGGAGACCCAGTACTTC
CASSKESTAETQYF
>-|many|TRBV12-3/TRBV12-4|TRBJ1-5
TGTGCCAGCAGTCCCGGTGGGACGCAGCCCCAGCATTTT
CASSPGGTQPQHF
>-|many|TRBV4-3|TRBJ1-4
TGCGCCAGCAGCCGCGTTAGGAATGAAAAACTGTTTTTT
CASSRVRNEKLFF
>TRBD1|many|TRBV2|TRBJ2-5
TGTGCCAGCAGTTCATACAGGGGACAGGAGACCCAGTACTTC
CASSSYRGQETQYF
>TRBD2|many|TRBV7-2|TRBJ2-3
TGTGCCAGCAGCTTTCGGCTAGCGGGCTATAGCACAGATACGCAGTATTTT
CASSFRLAGYSTDTQYF
>TRBD2|many|TRBV15|TRBJ2-5
TGTGCCACCCGGACTAGCGGGAGAGGGGAGACCCAGTACTTC
CATRTSGRGETQYF
>-|many|TRBV7-8|TRBJ2-1
TGTGCCAGCAGCTTACGGGGGATCTACAATGAGCAGTTCTTC
CASSLRGIYNEQFF
>-|few|TRBV30|TRBJ2-4
TGTGCCTGGATTCCGGGACTGATAGGGATGTCGAAAAACATTCAGTACTTC
CAWIPGLIGMSKNIQYF
>TRBD2|many|TRBV20-1|TRBJ2-3
TGCAGTGCGCTCGGGGGTGGACTAGCGGGAGGGCCTCTAGATACGCAGTATTTT
CSALGGGLAGGPLDTQYF
>TRBD2|many|TRBV18|TRBJ2-3
TGTGCCAGCTCACCAGGGACTAGCGGCGTCAGGGATACGCAGTATTTT
CASSPGTSGVRDTQYF
>-|many|TRBV24-1|TRBJ2-5
TGTGCCACCAGTGACGGCAGGGTGTACCAAGAGACCCAGTACTTC
CATSDGRVYQETQYF
>TRBD2|many|TRBV11-2|TRBJ2-3
TGTGCCAGCAGCTCCTACCCCAGCGGGGGGGTAGATACGCAGTATTTT
CASSSYPSGGVDTQYF
>TRBD1|many|TRBV20-1|TRBJ1-1
TGCAGTGCGAGCCGACAGGGAACGAACACTGAAGCTTTCTTT
CSASRQGTNTEAFF
>-|many|TRBV7-2|TRBJ2-7
TGTGCCAGCACCCAAAACTACGAGCAGTACTTC
CASTQNYEQYF
>-|many|TRBV29-1|TRBJ2-3
TGCAGCGTTGAAGACTTAGGGATTGGGACCCCCAGCACAGATACGCAGTATTTT
CSVEDLGIGTPSTDTQYF
>-|many|TRBV29-1|TRBJ2-3
TGCAGCGTTAGAGGACAGATCAGCACAGATACGCAGTATTTT
CSVRGQISTDTQYF
>TRBD2|many|TRBV6-5|TRBJ2-2
TGTGCCACCGACCGATCCGTTCGGGGCCTAGCGGGCACCGGGGAGCTGTTTTTT
CATDRSVRGLAGTGELFF
>-|many|TRBV15|TRBJ2-7
TGTGCCACCAGCAGTTTCCCCCGGGGGTACTCCTACGAGCAGTACTTC
CATSSFPRGYSYEQYF
>TRBD2|many|TRBV4-2|TRBJ2-2
TGTGCCAGCAGCCAAGAAGGACTAGCGGGAGAGGACGGGGAGCTGTTTTTT
CASSQEGLAGEDGELFF
>-|many|TRBV9|TRBJ2-5
TGTGCCAGCAGCGTAGACGAGGGGGAGGCCCACCAAGAGACCCAGTACTTC
CASSVDEGEAHQETQYF
>-|many|TRBV20-1|TRBJ2-3
TGCAGTGCTCAGGAGGAGTTTAGCACAGATACGCAGTATTTT
CSAQEEFSTDTQYF
>-|many|TRBV4-1|TRBJ1-2
TGCGCCAGCAGCCAAGTGGGGCAGTATGGCTACACCTTC
CASSQVGQYGYTF
>TRBD1|many|TRBV5-6|TRBJ2-1
TGTGCCAGCAGCTTACCGGGACAGGGGGCGGCTGAGGACAATGAGCAGTTCTTC
CASSLPGQGAAEDNEQFF
>TRBD1|many|TRBV2|TRBJ1-6
TGTGCCAGCAGCTCTACCTCGACAGGGGTGAATTCACCCCTCCACTTT
CASSSTSTGVNSPLHF
>-|many|TRBV6-5|TRBJ1-1
TGTGCCAGCAGTTACGGGCAGGGAGGAACTGAAGCTTTCTTT
CASSYGQGGTEAFF
>-|many|TRBV4-1|TRBJ1-5
TGCGCCAGCAGCCCGGGACCGCTTAGCAATCAGCCCCAGCATTTT
CASSPGPLSNQPQHF
>-|many|TRBV6-2/TRBV6-3|TRBJ2-2
TGTGCCAGCAGTCCATCCTCGGGACAGAACACCGGGGAGCTGTTTTTT
CASSPSSGQNTGELFF
>-|many|TRBV6-5|TRBJ2-7
TGTGCCAGCAGTAGGGGGGGAGGTAACGAGCAGTACTTC
CASSRGGGNEQYF